The 4 T cell receptor beta chains reported below all come from one sample, sequenced in a study of liver allograft versus peripheral blood T cells. Study background: The authors compared T cell receptor repertoires in transplanted livers with those in the peripheral blood of recipients.

TCRdb processed the reads anew with MiXCR; each CDR3 protein has one entry. The sample includes 7,900 or so distinct CDR3 sequences, 18% of them seen just once. All receptors derive from a human patient who had a liver transplant. The graft donor may be the source of some T cells.

This chain links TRBV30 with TRBJ1-4; perhaps TRBD1 as D (5 bases). The CDR3 has 15 residues. Germline V gene lookup returns CDR1 GTSNPN and CDR2 SVGIG (reference sequence). Trimming took off 3 bases at V and 8 bases at J, with 19 bases between the two ends. The CDR3 loop is CAWSRSGGEGEKLFF. CDR3 DNA: TGTGCCTGGAGCCGCTCGGGGGGGGAAGGAGAAAAACTGTTTTTT.

V is TRBV30 and J is TRBJ1-1, with D possibly being TRBD1 (6 bases). The germline V gene has CDR1 GTSNPN and CDR2 SVGIG (reference sequence). There are 13 residues in the CDR3. V was clipped by 1 base and J by 4 bases, with 10 bases between them. As DNA, the CDR3 is TGTGCCTGGAGTGAACGAGGGGGCACTGAAGCTTTCTTT. Its protein is CAWSERGGTEAFF. The whole variable domain, remainder taken from reference TRBV30 and TRBJ1-1, is SQTIHQWPATLVQPVGSPLSLECTVEGTSNPNLYWYRQAAGRGLQLLFYSVGIGQISSEVPQNLSASRPQDRQFILSSKKLLLSDSGFYLCAWSERGGTEAFFGQGTRLTVV.

This clonotype was picked up a small number of times. V gene TRBV7-2 combines with J gene TRBJ1-3; tentatively, D is TRBD1 (5 bases). V was clipped by 4 bases and J by 0 bases, with 7 bases between them. This CDR3 spans 14 amino acids. Germline-derived CDR1 and CDR2 are SGHTA and FQGNSA. The CDR3 sequence is CASSWDGSGNTIYF. The CDR3 DNA follows: TGTGCCAGCAGCTGGGACGGCTCTGGAAACACCATATATTTT. Full variable domain (outside the CDR3, taken from reference TRBV7-2 and TRBJ1-3): GAGVSQSPSNKVTEKGKDVELRCDPISGHTALYWYRQSLGQGLEFLIYFQGNSAPDKSGLPSDRFSAERTGGSVSTLTIQRTQQEDSAVYLCASSWDGSGNTIYFGEGSWLTVV.

This clonotype was detected many times. The chain combines TRBV5-4 with TRBJ2-7; no clear D. CDR3 size: 13 residues. Trimming took off 3 bases at V and 3 bases at J, with 10 bases between the two ends. Germline loops: CDR1 SGHNT, CDR2 YYREEE (reference sequence). The CDR3 DNA reads TGTGCCAGCAGCTCTCAGACCGACTACGAGCAGTACTTC. It translates to CASSSQTDYEQYF.